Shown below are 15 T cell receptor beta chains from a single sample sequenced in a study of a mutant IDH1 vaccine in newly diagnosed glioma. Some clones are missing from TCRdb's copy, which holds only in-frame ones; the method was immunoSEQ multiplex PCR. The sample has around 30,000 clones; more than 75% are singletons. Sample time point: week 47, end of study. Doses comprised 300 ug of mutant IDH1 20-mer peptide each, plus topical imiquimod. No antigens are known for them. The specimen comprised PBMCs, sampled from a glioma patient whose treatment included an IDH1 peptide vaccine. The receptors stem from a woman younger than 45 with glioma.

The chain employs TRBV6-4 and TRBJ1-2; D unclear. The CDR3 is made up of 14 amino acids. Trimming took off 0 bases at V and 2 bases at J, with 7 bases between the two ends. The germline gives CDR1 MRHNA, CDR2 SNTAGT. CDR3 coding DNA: TGTGCCAGCAGTGACTCACTGGGGAACTATGGCTACACCTTC. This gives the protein CASSDSLGNYGYTF.

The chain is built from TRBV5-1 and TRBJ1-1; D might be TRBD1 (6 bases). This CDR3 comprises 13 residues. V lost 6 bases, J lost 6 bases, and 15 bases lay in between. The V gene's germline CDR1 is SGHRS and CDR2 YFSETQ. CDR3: CASTRGGGPEAFF. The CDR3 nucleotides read TGCGCCAGCACCCGGGGAGGGGGTCCTGAAGCTTTCTTT.

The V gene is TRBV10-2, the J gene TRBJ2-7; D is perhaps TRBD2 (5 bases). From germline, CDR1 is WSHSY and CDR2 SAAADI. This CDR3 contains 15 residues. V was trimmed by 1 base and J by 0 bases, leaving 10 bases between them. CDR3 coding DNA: TGCGCCAGCAGTGAGTGGTCGGCGGGCTCCTACGAGCAGTACTTC. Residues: CASSEWSAGSYEQYF.

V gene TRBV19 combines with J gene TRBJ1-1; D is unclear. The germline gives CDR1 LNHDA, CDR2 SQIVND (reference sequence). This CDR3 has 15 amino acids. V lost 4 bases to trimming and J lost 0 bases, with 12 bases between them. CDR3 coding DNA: TGTGCCAGTAGTACCCACGGGCGGATGAACACTGAAGCTTTCTTT. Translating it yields CASSTHGRMNTEAFF. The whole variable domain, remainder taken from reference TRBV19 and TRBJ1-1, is DGGITQSPKYLFRKEGQNVTLSCEQNLNHDAMYWYRQDPGQGLRLIYYSQIVNDFQKGDIAEGYSVSREKKESFPLTVTSAQKNPTAFYLCASSTHGRMNTEAFFGQGTRLTVV.

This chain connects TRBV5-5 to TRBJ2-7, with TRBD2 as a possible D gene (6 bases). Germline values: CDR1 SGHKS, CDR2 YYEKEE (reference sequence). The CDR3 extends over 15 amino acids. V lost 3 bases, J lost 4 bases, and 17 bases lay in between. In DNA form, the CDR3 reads TGTGCCAGCAGCTCCCTCCGGGGGACCCTTTACGAGCAGTACTTC. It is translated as CASSSLRGTLYEQYF.

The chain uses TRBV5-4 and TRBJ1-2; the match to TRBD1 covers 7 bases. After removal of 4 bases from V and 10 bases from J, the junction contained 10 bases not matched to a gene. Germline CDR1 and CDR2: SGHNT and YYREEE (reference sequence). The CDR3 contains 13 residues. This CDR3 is CASSAGQENYYTF. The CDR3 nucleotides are TGTGCCAGCAGCGCCGGACAGGAGAATTACTACACCTTC.

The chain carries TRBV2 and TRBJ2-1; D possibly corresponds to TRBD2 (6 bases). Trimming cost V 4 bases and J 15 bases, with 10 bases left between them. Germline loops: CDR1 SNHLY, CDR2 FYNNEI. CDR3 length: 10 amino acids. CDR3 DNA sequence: TGTGCCAGCAGTGTGGGGACTCCGTTCTTC. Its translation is CASSVGTPFF. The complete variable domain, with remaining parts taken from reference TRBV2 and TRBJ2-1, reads EPEVTQTPSHQVTQMGQEVILRCVPISNHLYFYWYRQILGQKVEFLVSFYNNEISEKSEIFDDQFSVERPDGSNFTLKIRSTKLEDSAMYFCASSVGTPFFGPGTRLTVL.

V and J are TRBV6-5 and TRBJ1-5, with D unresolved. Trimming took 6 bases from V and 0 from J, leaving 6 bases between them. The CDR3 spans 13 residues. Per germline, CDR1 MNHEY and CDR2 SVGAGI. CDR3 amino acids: CASRLNSNQPQHF. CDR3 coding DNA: TGTGCCAGCAGACTAAATAGCAATCAGCCCCAGCATTTT.

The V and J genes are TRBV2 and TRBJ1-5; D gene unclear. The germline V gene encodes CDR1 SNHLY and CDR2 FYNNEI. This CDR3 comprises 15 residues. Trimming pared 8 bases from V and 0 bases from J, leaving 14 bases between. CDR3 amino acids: CASGKAAYSNQPQHF. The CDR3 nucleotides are TGTGCCAGCGGGAAAGCGGCTTATAGCAATCAGCCCCAGCATTTT.

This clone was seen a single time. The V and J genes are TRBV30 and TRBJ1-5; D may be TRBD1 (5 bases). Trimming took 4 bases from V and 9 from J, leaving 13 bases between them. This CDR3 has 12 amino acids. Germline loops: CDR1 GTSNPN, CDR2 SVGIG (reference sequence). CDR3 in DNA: TGTGCCTGGACTCACCCGGGGGGGCCCCAGCATTTT. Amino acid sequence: CAWTHPGGPQHF.

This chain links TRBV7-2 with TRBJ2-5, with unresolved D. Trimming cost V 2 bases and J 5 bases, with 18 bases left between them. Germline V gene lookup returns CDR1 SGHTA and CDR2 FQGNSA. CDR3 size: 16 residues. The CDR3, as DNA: TGTGCCAGCAGCTTACTCCGGGTCCTAACGAGGGAGACCCAGTACTTC. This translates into CASSLLRVLTRETQYF.

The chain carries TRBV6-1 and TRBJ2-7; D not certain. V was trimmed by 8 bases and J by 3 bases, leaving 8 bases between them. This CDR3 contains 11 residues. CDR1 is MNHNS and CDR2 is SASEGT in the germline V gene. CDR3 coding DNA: TGTGCCAGCGGATGGGGCTACGAGCAGTACTTC. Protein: CASGWGYEQYF.

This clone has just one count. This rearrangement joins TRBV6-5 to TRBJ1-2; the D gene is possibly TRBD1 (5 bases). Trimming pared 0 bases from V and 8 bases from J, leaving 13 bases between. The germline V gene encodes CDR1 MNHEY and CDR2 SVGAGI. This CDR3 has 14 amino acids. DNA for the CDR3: TGTGCCAGCAGTTACTCGATGGGGGTTAAAGGCTACACCTTC. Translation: CASSYSMGVKGYTF.

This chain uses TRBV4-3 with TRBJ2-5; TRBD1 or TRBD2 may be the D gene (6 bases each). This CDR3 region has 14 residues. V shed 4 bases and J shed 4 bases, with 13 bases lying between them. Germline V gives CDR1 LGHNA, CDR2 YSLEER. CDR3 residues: CASSPRGGRETQYF. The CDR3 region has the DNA TGCGCCAGCAGCCCGAGAGGGGGGCGAGAGACCCAGTACTTC.

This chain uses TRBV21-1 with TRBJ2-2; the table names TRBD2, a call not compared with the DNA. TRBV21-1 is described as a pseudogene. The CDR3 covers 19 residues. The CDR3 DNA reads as TGTGCCAGCAGCTCAGGGGGGACTAGCGGGGGGGCCGACACCGGGGAGCTGTTTTTT. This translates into CASSSGGTSGGADTGELFF.